A selection of T cell receptor beta chains follows, all from one sample in a study of T cells after yellow fever vaccination. One entry per CDR3 protein, called by TCRdb with MiXCR from the 5' RACE reads. The sample records more than 110,000 distinct CDR3 sequences, approximately 6.6% being singletons. Specimen: CD4+ T cells sorted from PBMCs, collected 10 days after the yellow fever booster vaccination. The receptors derive from a young man who received the YFV17D yellow fever vaccine. Both conserved end residues are part of each CDR3. Fields, in order: D gene, J gene, clone size, V gene, CDR3 DNA, CDR3 protein. A D gene is named only where the DNA matches it firmly. Expanded clones are given a class, and other clones once, few, many or no size at all.

>.|TRBJ1-1|many|TRBV6-6
TGTGCCAGCAGCCCGAGGGCTGAAGCTTTCTTT
CASSPRAEAFF
>TRBD1|TRBJ1-1|many|TRBV18
TGTGCCAGCTCAACAACTGGACAGGGGGTCACTGAAGCTTTCTTT
CASSTTGQGVTEAFF
>.|TRBJ2-5|many|TRBV25-1
TGTGCCAGCAGTGAATCCTGGCGGACCCAGTACTTC
CASSESWRTQYF
>.|TRBJ1-1|.|TRBV12-3/TRBV12-4
TGTGCCAGCAGCAGGGACACTGAAGCTTTCTTT
CASSRDTEAFF
>.|TRBJ2-1|few|TRBV7-2
TGTGCCAGCAGCTTCGACCCCTTTGAGGAGTTGGCTGAGCAGTTCTTC
CASSFDPFEELAEQFF
>.|TRBJ2-7|many|TRBV5-1
TGCGCCAGCAGCTTGGGCCAATTTTTAACCTACGAGCAGTACTTC
CASSLGQFLTYEQYF
>.|TRBJ2-7|many|TRBV7-2
TGTGCCAGCAGCTTAGGTCGTGCAGGGGACGACTACGAGCAGTACTTC
CASSLGRAGDDYEQYF
>.|TRBJ2-6|.|TRBV4-3
TGCGCCAGCAGCTCTCAATTCACCTCTGGGGCCAACGTCCTGACTTTC
CASSSQFTSGANVLTF
>TRBD2|TRBJ2-1|many|TRBV7-3
TGTGCCAGCAGCCCCATAGCGGGTCGTGACAATGAGCAGTTCTTC
CASSPIAGRDNEQFF
>.|TRBJ2-7|few|TRBV7-2
TGTGCCAGCAGCTTAGGGCCCTTTAAAGAGCAGTACTTC
CASSLGPFKEQYF
>.|TRBJ1-5|many|TRBV12-5
TGTGCTAGTGGTTCCATCGGGAGGGGTGACCAGCCCCAGCATTTT
CASGSIGRGDQPQHF
>.|TRBJ2-4|many|TRBV28
TGTGCCAGCAGCCCCGGGGGAAAGACCAAAAACATTCAGTACTTC
CASSPGGKTKNIQYF
>.|TRBJ2-1|few|TRBV20-1
TGCAGTGCTCAAACTGGCCCTCTAGGAGGTGAGCAGTTCTTC
CSAQTGPLGGEQFF
>.|TRBJ1-1|many|TRBV14
TGTGCCAGCAGCCAAGAGCTGGGGGGGCAGACTGAAGCTTTCTTT
CASSQELGGQTEAFF
>.|TRBJ2-1|many|TRBV12-3/TRBV12-4
TGTGCCAGCAGTGAGAAAGGAATGCTTTACAATGAGCAGTTCTTC
CASSEKGMLYNEQFF
>.|TRBJ1-4|.|TRBV3-1
TGTGCCAGCAGCCGATTTAATGAAAAACTGTTTTTT
CASSRFNEKLFF
>.|TRBJ2-7|once|TRBV5-5
TGTGCCAGCAGCTTGCTCCGTTCTTACGAGCACTACTTC
CASSLLRSYEHYF
>.|TRBJ2-3|many|TRBV5-1
TGCGCCAGCAGCTTCGAGGTGGGGCGCACAGATACGCAGTATTTT
CASSFEVGRTDTQYF
>TRBD1|TRBJ2-7|many|TRBV2
TGTGCCAGCAGTAGAACCGGGACAGGCTCCTACGAGCAGTACTTC
CASSRTGTGSYEQYF
>TRBD1|TRBJ1-2|many|TRBV7-2
TGTGCCAGCAGCATGACAGGGGTCGGCTACACCTTC
CASSMTGVGYTF
>.|TRBJ1-5|.|TRBV30
TGTGCCTGGAGCCGGGACCTCGACGGGGGGCCCCAGCATTTT
CAWSRDLDGGPQHF
>.|TRBJ2-7|many|TRBV20-1
TGCAGCTCCCTCAACCCCCGGCGGGCCCGGACCTACGAGCAGTACTTC
CSSLNPRRARTYEQYF
>.|TRBJ2-1|many|TRBV5-5
TGTGCCAGCAGCTCCGTATATTCCAATGAGCAGTTCTTC
CASSSVYSNEQFF
>TRBD2|TRBJ2-1|many|TRBV11-3
TGTGCCAGCAGCCCCGGACTAGCGGACAATGAGCAGTTCTTC
CASSPGLADNEQFF
>.|TRBJ2-7|many|TRBV20-1
TGCAGTGCTAGAGGTGGCTCCTCTGCCTACGAGCAGTACTTC
CSARGGSSAYEQYF
>TRBD2|TRBJ2-5|many|TRBV5-1
TGCGCCAGCAGCACCGGGACTAGCGGGATCTACGGGGCCCAGTACTTC
CASSTGTSGIYGAQYF
>.|TRBJ1-5|many|TRBV5-1
TGCGCCAGCATTTGGGATCAGCCCCAGCATTTT
CASIWDQPQHF
>.|TRBJ2-1|many|TRBV14
TGTGCCAGCAGCCAGAGGGGACCCAGCTCCTACAATGAGCAGTTCTTC
CASSQRGPSSYNEQFF
>.|TRBJ2-2|many|TRBV12-3/TRBV12-4
TGTGCCAGCAGTTCTACCGTAGGGGAGCTGTTTTTT
CASSSTVGELFF
>TRBD1|TRBJ2-7|many|TRBV20-1
TGCAGTGCTAGAGACGCCGGGACAGGGGGCGAAAACGAGCAGTACTTC
CSARDAGTGGENEQYF
>.|TRBJ2-3|many|TRBV6-2/TRBV6-3
TGTGCCAGCAGCCCCCGAAGCGGACCCACAGATACGCAGTATTTT
CASSPRSGPTDTQYF